Listed below are T cell receptor beta chains from one sample, sequenced in a study of T-cell reconstitution after alpha-beta-depleted transplantation in children. MiXCR, run by TCRdb on the PCR reads, gives a single entry per CDR3 protein. This table holds about 900,000 distinct CDR3 sequences, less than 30% found once. The sample consisted of PBMCs, mostly from graft donor cells, taken 360 days after TCRalphabeta/CD19-depleted stem cell transplant. These receptors came from a boy under three years old who had a stem cell transplant for SCID, so the T cells may come from the graft donor. Both conserved end residues are part of each CDR3. A D gene is named only where the DNA matches it firmly. Size values are once, few and many counts, or a class for expanded clones, and some rows have none.

V gene	D gene	clone size	J gene	CDR3 DNA	CDR3 protein
TRBV12-3/TRBV12-4	.	few	TRBJ2-7	TGTGCCAGCAGTTTTTGGGGAGGGGGCACCTACGAGCAGTACTTC	CASSFWGGGTYEQYF
TRBV6-5	TRBD1	.	TRBJ1-5	TGTGCCAGCAGTTACTCGAAAAATCCAGGGGGAGCAGGTCAGCCCCAGCATTTT	CASSYSKNPGGAGQPQHF
TRBV20-1	.	few	TRBJ2-7	TGCAGTGCTAGAGACACGGGCCTCACCTACGAGCAGTACTTC	CSARDTGLTYEQYF
TRBV6-2/TRBV6-3	TRBD1	.	TRBJ2-1	TGTGCCACCCTGAACAGGGGCGTAGGCTCGGGGAGTCCAAGGAATTACAATGAGCAGTTCTTC	CATLNRGVGSGSPRNYNEQFF
TRBV20-1	.	few	TRBJ1-5	TGCAGTGGTGGGGGTGGCAATCAGCCCCAGCATTTT	CSGGGGNQPQHF
TRBV5-1	TRBD1	.	TRBJ2-3	TGCGCCAGCAGCCCGGACAGGGCCCTCAATACGCAGTATTTT	CASSPDRALNTQYF
TRBV20-1	TRBD1	.	TRBJ2-3	TGCAGTGCTAGAGATACAGGGGCAGATACGCAGTATTTT	CSARDTGADTQYF
TRBV5-1	.	few	TRBJ2-3	TGCGCCAGCAGCTCGAACCCGGGACGGAAGTATTTT	CASSSNPGRKYF
TRBV29-1	TRBD2	few	TRBJ2-3	TGCAGCGTTGGAGGGACTAGCGGGGTCGCCCAGTATTTT	CSVGGTSGVAQYF
TRBV18	.	.	TRBJ2-3	TGTGCCAGCTCAGCAACAGGGAGGGGCACAGATACGCAGTATTTT	CASSATGRGTDTQYF
TRBV7-9	.	.	TRBJ2-5	TGTGCCAGCAGCTCCGGGTCGCAGGGGACCCAGTACTTC	CASSSGSQGTQYF
TRBV12-3/TRBV12-4	TRBD1	few	TRBJ2-7	TGTGCCAGCAGTCCGACTACACAGGGGCGATCGGACGAGCAGTACTTC	CASSPTTQGRSDEQYF
TRBV18	TRBD2	.	TRBJ2-3	TGTGCCAGCTCACCCGGGACTACTACAGATACGCAGTATTTT	CASSPGTTTDTQYF
TRBV5-1	.	.	TRBJ2-6	TGCGCCAGCAGCTTGGCGGGTGGGGTCGGGGCCAACGTCCTGACTTTC	CASSLAGGVGANVLTF
TRBV3-1	TRBD2	.	TRBJ2-1	TGTGCCAGCAGCCCCATTATTGGAACTAGCGGGGGTATAGGAATTGATGAGCAGTTCTTC	CASSPIIGTSGGIGIDEQFF
TRBV24-1	TRBD1	.	TRBJ2-1	TGTGCCACCAGTGATCGGGACAGGGCGGACAATGAGCAGTTCTTC	CATSDRDRADNEQFF
TRBV12-3/TRBV12-4	.	few	TRBJ2-3	TGTGCCAGCAGTTTAAGGGGTGGAGCCCTCGCAGATACGCAGTATTTT	CASSLRGGALADTQYF
TRBV12-3/TRBV12-4	.	.	TRBJ2-7	TGTGCCAGCAGTTTCGGGGTAATCCCCTACGAGCAGTACTTC	CASSFGVIPYEQYF
TRBV29-1	TRBD1	.	TRBJ2-2	TGCAGCGCCACAGGGGACACCGGGGAGCTGTTTTTT	CSATGDTGELFF